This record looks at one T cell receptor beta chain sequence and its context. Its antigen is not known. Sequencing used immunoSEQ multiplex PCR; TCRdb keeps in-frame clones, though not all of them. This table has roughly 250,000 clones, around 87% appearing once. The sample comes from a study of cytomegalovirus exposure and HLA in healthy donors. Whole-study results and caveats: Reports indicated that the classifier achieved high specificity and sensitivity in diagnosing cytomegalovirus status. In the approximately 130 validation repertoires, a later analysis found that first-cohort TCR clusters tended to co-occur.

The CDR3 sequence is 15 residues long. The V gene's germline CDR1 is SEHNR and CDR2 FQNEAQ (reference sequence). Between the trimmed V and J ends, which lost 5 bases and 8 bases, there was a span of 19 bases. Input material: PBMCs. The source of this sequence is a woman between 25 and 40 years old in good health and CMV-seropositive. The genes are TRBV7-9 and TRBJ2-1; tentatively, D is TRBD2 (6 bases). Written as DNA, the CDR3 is TGTGCCAGCAGCAGTGGAGGGACCGCGTGGGATGAGCAGTTCTTC. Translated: CASSSGGTAWDEQFF. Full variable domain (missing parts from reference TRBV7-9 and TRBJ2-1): DTGVSQNPRHKITKRGQNVTFRCDPISEHNRLYWYRQTLGQGPEFLTYFQNEAQLEKSRLLSDRFSAERPKGSFSTLEIQRTEQGDSAMYLCASSSGGTAWDEQFFGPGTRLTVL.